The source of this T cell receptor beta chain is a study of blood T cell repertoires in COVID-19. Overall study context: Sites in the United States, Italy and Spain provided acute and convalescent COVID-19 samples. Sources were T cells, B-cell-depleted T cells, or PBMCs; the material itself was cDNA or gDNA.

CDR1 is SQVTM, CDR2 ANQGSEA, per germline. The length of the CDR3 is 13 residues. V gave up 7 bases and J gave up 6 bases, with 15 bases separating them. Original processing notes: Reference gene primer amplification gave estimated nucleated cell counts. The data were produced by immunoSEQ multiplex PCR, yet TCRdb's version contains in-frame clones alone and is incomplete. That table supplies the V and J calls and clone size; D and trimming were determined from the DNA. The table records approximately 190,000 clones, roughly 80% of them present only once. Specimen: peripheral blood. The chain uses TRBV29-1 and TRBJ2-2, with D maybe TRBD2 (5 bases). The receptor comes from a man in his 60s with active or convalescent COVID-19. The CDR3 loop is CSAEGSFAGELFF. Written as DNA, the CDR3 is TGCAGCGCCGAGGGTAGTTTCGCCGGGGAGCTGTTTTTT.